These 9 T cell receptor beta chains were all obtained from the same sample, sequenced in a study of blood T cells in healthy people across ages. Primed by a sample-barcoded 5' primer and a J-beta primer mix, a second PCR proceeded for roughly 7 to 12 cycles. TCRdb called the 5' RACE reads again in MiXCR, with one record for every CDR3 protein. The sample has some 710,000 distinct CDR3 sequences, roughly 20% seen once; the top ten hold 20% to 25%. Sequencing was performed on blood. The receptors were gathered from a man aged 65 to 79 in good health.

The chain carries TRBV29-1 and TRBJ2-5; 8 positions agree with TRBD1. The end of the DNA is better explained by TRBJ2-1, so the J call may be wrong. This CDR3 contains 13 residues. Per the germline V gene, CDR1 is SQVTM and CDR2 is ANQGSEA. The CDR3 loop is CSVVQGALDEQFF. DNA for the CDR3: TGCAGCGTGGTTCAGGGGGCCTTGGATGAGCAGTTCTTC.

V usage is TRBV7-8 and J usage is TRBJ1-5; perhaps TRBD1 as D (5 bases). Germline CDR1 and CDR2: SGHVS and FQNEAQ. The CDR3 is made up of 17 amino acids. The V end was cut by 3 bases, the J end by 0 bases, with 15 bases between. The CDR3: CASSLGRRGPSNQPQHF. The CDR3 region has the DNA TGTGCCAGCAGCTTGGGGAGACGGGGCCCTAGCAATCAGCCCCAGCATTTT.

The V gene is TRBV4-1, the J gene TRBJ2-5; 9 nucleotides align to TRBD2. CDR1 MGHRA and CDR2 YSYEKL come from the germline V gene. This CDR3 spans 17 amino acids. The V and J ends lost 0 bases and 2 bases, in that order; junction bases with no gene match: 7. CDR3 residues: CASSQDELAGFQETQYF. CDR3 coding DNA: TGCGCCAGCAGCCAAGATGAGCTAGCGGGGTTTCAAGAGACCCAGTACTTC.

This clonotype has more than one count but fewer than ten. The CDR3 nucleotides read TGCGCCAGCAGCCTGGACAGGGCTATCTCAAACATTCAGTACTTC. This encodes CASSLDRAISNIQYF. The chain joins TRBV5-1 to TRBJ2-4; the match to TRBD1 covers 8 bases. The ends lost 4 bases at V and 6 bases at J; junction bases unmatched: 9. This CDR3 is built from 15 residues. Germline CDR1 and CDR2: SGHRS and YFSETQ.

This sequence joins TRBV30 and TRBJ2-3; TRBD2 might be the D (6 bases). The germline CDR1 and CDR2 sequences are GTSNPN and SVGIG (reference sequence). V was cut by 4 bases and J by 1 base, with 15 bases left in between. This CDR3 spans 15 amino acids. The CDR3 DNA reads TGTGCCTGGACAGTACAAGGGACTCGCACAGATACGCAGTATTTT. As protein: CAWTVQGTRTDTQYF.

This clonotype was seen more than once but under ten times. The chain joins TRBV12-3 or TRBV12-4 to TRBJ2-7; D is unresolved. Between the trimmed V and J ends, which lost 3 bases and 0 bases, there was a span of 9 bases. The CDR3 spans 14 residues. The CDR3 coding sequence is TGTGCCAGCAGTTTGGAATTAACCTCCTACGAGCAGTACGTC. Its translation: CASSLELTSYEQYV.

Only a few counts were recorded for this clonotype. CDR3 coding DNA: TGTGCCAGCAGTTCGCCGGGACTAGCGGCAGAGCAGTACTTC. Its protein is CASSSPGLAAEQYF. The rearrangement joins TRBV7-2 to TRBJ2-7, with 11 bases aligning to TRBD2. In germline, CDR1 is SGHTA, CDR2 FQGNSA. Trimming removed 6 bases from V and 7 bases from J; junction bases left unmatched: 8. The CDR3 length is 14 residues.

Only a few counts were recorded for this clonotype. The chain carries TRBV6-1 and TRBJ1-2, with TRBD1 identical over 7 bases. This CDR3 is 13 amino acids long. Unmatched junction bases numbered 4, after V lost 5 bases and J lost 4 bases. The germline V gene has CDR1 MNHNS and CDR2 SASEGT. As DNA, the CDR3 is TGTGCCAGCAGTTGGGACAGCGCCTATGGCTACACCTTC. Translating gives CASSWDSAYGYTF.

This clonotype came up once. The chain is built from TRBV12-3 or TRBV12-4 and TRBJ2-1; perhaps TRBD2 as D (5 bases). The length of the CDR3 is 14 residues. V gave up 6 bases and J gave up 7 bases, with 16 bases separating them. The CDR3 region is CASRAREIGNEQFF. The DNA for the CDR3 is TGTGCCAGCAGGGCCCGGGAAATCGGAAATGAGCAGTTCTTC.